Included here is one TCR beta chain sequence, with context. The sample is drawn from a study of blood T cell repertoires in COVID-19. Trimming left V 5 bases short and J 0 bases short, with 10 bases between. CDR1 and CDR2 (germline): KGHSH, LQKENI. The CDR3 has 14 amino acids. Libraries were prepared by immunoSEQ multiplex PCR; TCRdb keeps only in-frame clonotypes and omits some of them. The sample yields around 250,000 clones, 80% to 90% seen once. The specimen sequenced was peripheral blood. This clonotype was sampled from a man aged 60-69 years with acute or convalescent COVID-19. The chain joins TRBV18 to TRBJ1-2, with TRBD1 as a possible D gene (5 bases). For the CDR3, the DNA is TGTGCCAGCTCATTACAGGAAGCTAACTATGGCTACACCTTC. As protein: CASSLQEANYGYTF.